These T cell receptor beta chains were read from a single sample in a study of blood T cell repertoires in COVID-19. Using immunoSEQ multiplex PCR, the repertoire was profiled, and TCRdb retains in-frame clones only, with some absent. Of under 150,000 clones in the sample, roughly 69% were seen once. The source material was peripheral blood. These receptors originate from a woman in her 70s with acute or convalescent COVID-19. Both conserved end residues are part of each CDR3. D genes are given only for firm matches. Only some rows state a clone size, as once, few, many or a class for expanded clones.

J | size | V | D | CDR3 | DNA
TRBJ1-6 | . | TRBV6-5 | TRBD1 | CASKQTGGSSSPLHF | TGTGCCAGCAAGCAGACAGGGGGCTCAAGTTCACCCCTCCACTTT
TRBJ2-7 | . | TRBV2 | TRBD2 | CASTEGREGEQYF | TGTGCCAGCACCGAAGGGAGGGAGGGCGAGCAGTACTTC
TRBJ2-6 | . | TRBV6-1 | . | CASSEAFNSVGANVLTF | TGTGCCAGCAGTGAAGCCTTCAACAGTGTTGGGGCCAACGTCCTGACTTTC
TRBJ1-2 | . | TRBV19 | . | CASSITEPADGYTF | TGTGCCAGTAGTATCACAGAGCCTGCTGATGGCTACACCTTC
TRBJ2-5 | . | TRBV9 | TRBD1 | CASSAGTGAGGGETQYF | TGTGCCAGCAGCGCCGGGACAGGGGCAGGAGGAGGAGAGACCCAGTACTTC
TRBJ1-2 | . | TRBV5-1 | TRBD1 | CASSTTTGDYGYTF | TGCGCCAGCAGCACCACTACAGGGGACTATGGCTACACCTTC
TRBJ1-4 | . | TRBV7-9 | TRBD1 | CASSSTTGLGEKLFF | TGTGCCAGCAGCTCTACGACAGGGCTAGGGGAAAAACTGTTTTTT
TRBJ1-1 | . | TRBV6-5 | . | CASTARGTEAFF | TGTGCCAGCACCGCAAGGGGGACCGAAGCTTTCTTT
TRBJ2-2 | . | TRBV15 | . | CATSRDRAGLNTGELFF | TGTGCCACCAGCAGAGATCGGGCGGGGTTGAACACCGGGGAGCTGTTTTTT
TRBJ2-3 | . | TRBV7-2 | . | CASSLSRASTDTQYF | TGTGCCAGCAGCTTATCCAGGGCGAGCACAGATACGCAGTATTTT
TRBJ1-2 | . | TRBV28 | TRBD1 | CASSLGTGRDYGYTF | TGTGCCAGCAGTTTGGGGACAGGGCGAGACTATGGCTACACCTTC
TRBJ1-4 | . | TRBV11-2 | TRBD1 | CASSLGTVQNEKLFF | TGTGCCAGCAGCTTGGGGACAGTCCAAAATGAAAAACTGTTTTTT
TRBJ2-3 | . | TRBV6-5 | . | CASRIGGGTDTQYF | TGTGCCAGCAGGATCGGGGGAGGCACAGATACGCAGTATTTT
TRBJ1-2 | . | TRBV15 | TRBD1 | CATSRDGRDRGSYTF | TGTGCCACCAGCAGAGATGGAAGGGACAGGGGGAGCTACACCTTC
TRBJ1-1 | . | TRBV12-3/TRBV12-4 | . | CASSVTANTEAFF | TGTGCCAGCAGTGTCACAGCGAACACTGAAGCTTTCTTT
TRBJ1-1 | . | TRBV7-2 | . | CASSGPGQWNTEAFF | TGTGCCAGCAGCGGCCCGGGACAATGGAACACTGAAGCTTTCTTT
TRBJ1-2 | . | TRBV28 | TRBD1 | CASSIPQGVGSGGYTF | TGTGCCAGCAGTATCCCCCAGGGGGTGGGTTCTGGCGGCTACACCTTC
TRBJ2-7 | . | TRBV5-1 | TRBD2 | CASTALAGSSYEQYF | TGCGCCAGCACCGCTCTAGCGGGGAGCTCCTACGAGCAGTACTTC
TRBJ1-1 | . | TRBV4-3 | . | CASSQDARALNTEAFF | TGCGCCAGCAGCCAAGATGCCAGGGCTTTGAACACTGAAGCTTTCTTT
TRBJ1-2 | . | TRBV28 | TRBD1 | CASSSGQGKGGYTF | TGTGCCAGCAGTTCGGGACAGGGTAAGGGTGGCTACACCTTC
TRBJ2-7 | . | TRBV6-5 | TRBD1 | CASRPDRVGEQYF | TGTGCCAGCAGACCGGACAGGGTAGGCGAGCAGTACTTC
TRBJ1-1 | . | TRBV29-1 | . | CSVVREGSRTEAFF | TGCAGCGTTGTACGGGAGGGAAGTCGCACTGAAGCTTTCTTT
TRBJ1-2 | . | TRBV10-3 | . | CAISDGGFYGYTF | TGTGCCATCAGTGACGGGGGTTTCTATGGCTACACCTTC
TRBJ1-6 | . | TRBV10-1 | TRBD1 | CATLQGRNSPLHF | TGCGCCACCTTACAGGGGCGAAATTCACCCCTCCACTTT
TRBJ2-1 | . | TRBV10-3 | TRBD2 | CAISESGSLAGGPSYNEQFF | TGTGCCATCAGTGAGTCGGGATCGCTAGCGGGAGGGCCATCCTACAATGAGCAGTTCTTC
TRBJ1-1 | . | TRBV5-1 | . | CASSPDFTNTEAFF | TGCGCCAGCAGCCCCGACTTTACGAACACTGAAGCTTTCTTT
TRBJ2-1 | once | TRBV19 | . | CASSLRGGTRNEQFF | TGTGCCAGTAGTCTCCGTGGTGGGACTCGGAATGAGCAGTTCTTC
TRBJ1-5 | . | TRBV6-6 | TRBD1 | CASSLHTGATDQPQHF | TGTGCCAGCAGTTTACATACAGGGGCGACCGATCAGCCCCAGCATTTT